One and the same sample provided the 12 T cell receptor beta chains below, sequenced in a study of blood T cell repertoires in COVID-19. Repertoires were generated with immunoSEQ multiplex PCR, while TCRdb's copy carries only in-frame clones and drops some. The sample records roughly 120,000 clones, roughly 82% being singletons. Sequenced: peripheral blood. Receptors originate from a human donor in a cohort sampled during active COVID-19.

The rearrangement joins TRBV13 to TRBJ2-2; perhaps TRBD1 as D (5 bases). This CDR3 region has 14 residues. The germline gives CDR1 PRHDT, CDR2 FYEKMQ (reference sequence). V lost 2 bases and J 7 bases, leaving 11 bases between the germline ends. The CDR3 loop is CASSLSRAFGELFF. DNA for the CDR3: TGTGCCAGCAGCTTATCCAGGGCTTTCGGGGAGCTGTTTTTT.

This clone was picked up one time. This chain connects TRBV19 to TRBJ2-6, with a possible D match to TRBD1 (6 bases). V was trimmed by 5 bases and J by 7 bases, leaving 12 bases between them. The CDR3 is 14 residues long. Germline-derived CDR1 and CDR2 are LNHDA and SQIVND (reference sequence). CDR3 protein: CASSLRQAANVLTF. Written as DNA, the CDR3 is TGTGCCAGTAGTTTAAGACAGGCCGCCAACGTCCTGACTTTC.

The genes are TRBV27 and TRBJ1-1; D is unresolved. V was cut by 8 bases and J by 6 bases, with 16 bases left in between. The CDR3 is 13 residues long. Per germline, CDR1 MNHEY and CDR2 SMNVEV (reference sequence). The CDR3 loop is CASGLSVWAEAFF. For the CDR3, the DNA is TGTGCCAGCGGACTGAGCGTATGGGCTGAAGCTTTCTTT.

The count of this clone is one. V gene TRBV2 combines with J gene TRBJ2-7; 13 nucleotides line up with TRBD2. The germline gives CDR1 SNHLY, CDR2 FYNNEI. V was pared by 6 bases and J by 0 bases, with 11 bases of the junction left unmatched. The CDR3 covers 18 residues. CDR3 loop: CASSLKTSGGLSSYEQYF. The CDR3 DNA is TGTGCCAGCAGCCTAAAGACTAGCGGGGGGCTGAGCTCCTACGAGCAGTACTTC. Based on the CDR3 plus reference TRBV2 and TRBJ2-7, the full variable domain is EPEVTQTPSHQVTQMGQEVILRCVPISNHLYFYWYRQILGQKVEFLVSFYNNEISEKSEIFDDQFSVERPDGSNFTLKIRSTKLEDSAMYFCASSLKTSGGLSSYEQYFGPGTRLTVT.

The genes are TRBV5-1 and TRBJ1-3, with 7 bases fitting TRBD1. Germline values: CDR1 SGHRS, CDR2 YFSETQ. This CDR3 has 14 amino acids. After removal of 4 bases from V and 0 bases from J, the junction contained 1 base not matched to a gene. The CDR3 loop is CASSRDSSGNTIYF. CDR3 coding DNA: TGCGCCAGCAGCCGGGACAGCTCTGGAAACACCATATATTTT.

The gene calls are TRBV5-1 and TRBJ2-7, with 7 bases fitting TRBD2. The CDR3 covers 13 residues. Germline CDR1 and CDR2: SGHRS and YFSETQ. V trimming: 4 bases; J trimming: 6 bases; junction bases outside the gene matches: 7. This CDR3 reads CASSGGRGSEQYF. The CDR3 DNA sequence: TGCGCCAGCAGCGGGGGGAGGGGATCCGAGCAGTACTTC. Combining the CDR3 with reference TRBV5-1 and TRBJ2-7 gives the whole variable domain KAGVTQTPRYLIKTRGQQVTLSCSPISGHRSVSWYQQTPGQGLQFLFEYFSETQRNKGNFPGRFSGRQFSNSRSEMNVSTLELGDSALYLCASSGGRGSEQYFGPGTRLTVT.

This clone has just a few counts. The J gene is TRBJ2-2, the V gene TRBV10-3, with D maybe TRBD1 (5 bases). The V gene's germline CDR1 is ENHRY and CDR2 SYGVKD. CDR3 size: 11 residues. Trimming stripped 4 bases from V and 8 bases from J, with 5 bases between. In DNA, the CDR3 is TGTGCCATCAGTGGGACAGGGGAGCTGTTTTTT. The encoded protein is CAISGTGELFF.

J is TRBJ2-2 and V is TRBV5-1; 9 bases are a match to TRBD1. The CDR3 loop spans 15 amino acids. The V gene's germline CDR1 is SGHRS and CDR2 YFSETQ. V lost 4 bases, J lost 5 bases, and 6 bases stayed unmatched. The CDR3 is CASSTGQGRTGELFF. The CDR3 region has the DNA TGCGCCAGCAGCACAGGACAGGGGAGGACCGGGGAGCTGTTTTTT.

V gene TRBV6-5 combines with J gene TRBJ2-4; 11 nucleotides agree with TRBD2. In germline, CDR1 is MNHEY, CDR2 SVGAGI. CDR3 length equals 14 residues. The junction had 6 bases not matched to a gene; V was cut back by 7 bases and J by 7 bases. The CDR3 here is CASTLIAGGNIQYF. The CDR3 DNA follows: TGTGCCAGCACACTGATAGCGGGGGGGAACATTCAGTACTTC.

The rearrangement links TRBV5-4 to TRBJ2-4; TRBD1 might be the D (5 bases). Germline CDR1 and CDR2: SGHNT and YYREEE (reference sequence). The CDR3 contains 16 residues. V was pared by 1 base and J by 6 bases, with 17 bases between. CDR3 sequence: CASSLTGHQIGNIQYF. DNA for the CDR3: TGTGCCAGCAGCTTGACCGGACACCAGATAGGAAACATTCAGTACTTC.

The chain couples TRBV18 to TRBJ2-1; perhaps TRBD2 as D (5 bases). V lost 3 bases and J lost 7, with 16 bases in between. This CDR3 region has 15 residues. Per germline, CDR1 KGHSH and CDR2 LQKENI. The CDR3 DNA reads TGTGCCAGCTCACCCCCAATGCTGTCGGGGAATGAGCAGTTCTTC. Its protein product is CASSPPMLSGNEQFF.

CDR3 residues: CATPAGSYEQYF. DNA for the CDR3: TGTGCCACCCCGGCGGGCTCCTACGAGCAGTACTTC. V and J are TRBV24-1 and TRBJ2-7; TRBD2 is a possible D gene (5 bases). The germline V gene encodes CDR1 KGHDR and CDR2 SFDVKD. CDR3 length equals 12 residues. V shed 9 bases and J shed 0 bases, with 8 bases lying between them.